One sample yielded the 13 T cell receptor beta chains listed below, sequenced in a study of cytomegalovirus exposure and HLA in healthy donors. Use of 60 Vbeta and 13 Jbeta primers characterized the PCR. Clones were read by immunoSEQ multiplex PCR, and TCRdb kept only the in-frame ones, dropping some. The repertoire holds approximately 220,000 clones, with over 60% as singletons. The sequencing sample was made of PBMCs. The receptors were sampled from a young man in good health and CMV-seronegative.

This sequence joins TRBV7-9 and TRBJ2-7, with D perhaps matching TRBD2 (6 bases). There are 14 residues in the CDR3. Per the germline V gene, CDR1 is SEHNR and CDR2 is FQNEAQ (reference sequence). Trimming cost V 6 bases and J 3 bases, with 15 bases left between them. CDR3 region: CASRPWGDSYEQYF. In DNA form, the CDR3 reads TGTGCCAGCAGGCCCTGGGGGGATAGCTACGAGCAGTACTTC. Combining the CDR3 with reference TRBV7-9 and TRBJ2-7 gives the whole variable domain DTGVSQNPRHKITKRGQNVTFRCDPISEHNRLYWYRQTLGQGPEFLTYFQNEAQLEKSRLLSDRFSAERPKGSFSTLEIQRTEQGDSAMYLCASRPWGDSYEQYFGPGTRLTVT.

The chain couples TRBV19 to TRBJ1-1; the D gene is possibly TRBD1 (6 bases). Trimming took 5 bases from V and 4 from J, leaving 11 bases between them. The germline gives CDR1 LNHDA, CDR2 SQIVND (reference sequence). The CDR3 is made up of 13 amino acids. CDR3 DNA: TGTGCCAGTAGTCTCCCCAGGGGCACTGAAGCTTTCTTT. Protein sequence: CASSLPRGTEAFF.

CDR3 in DNA: TGTGCCAGCAGCGTAGAACTACGCGAGACCCAGTACTTC. Translating it yields CASSVELRETQYF. The J gene is TRBJ2-5, the V gene TRBV9; D gene ambiguous. Germline V gene lookup returns CDR1 SGDLS and CDR2 YYNGEE. The CDR3 consists of 13 residues. V was pared by 0 bases and J by 5 bases, with 8 bases between.

This clone was seen once. This sequence joins TRBV28 and TRBJ2-7, with D tentatively TRBD1 (5 bases). V lost 4 bases to trimming and J lost 0 bases, with 10 bases between them. Germline CDR1 is MDHEN and CDR2 is SYDVKM. The CDR3 is made up of 14 amino acids. CDR3 in amino acids: CASSSTARSYEQYF. The CDR3 DNA reads as TGTGCCAGCAGTTCGACAGCGCGCTCCTACGAGCAGTACTTC. The entire variable domain, with the rest obtained from reference TRBV28 and TRBJ2-7, is as follows: DVKVTQSSRYLVKRTGEKVFLECVQDMDHENMFWYRQDPGLGLRLIYFSYDVKMKEKGDIPEGYSVSREKKERFSLILESASTNQTSMYLCASSSTARSYEQYFGPGTRLTVT.

J is TRBJ1-3 and V is TRBV5-6, with D hard to call. The CDR3 contains 15 residues. Trimming took off 0 bases at V and 0 bases at J, with 7 bases between the two ends. Germline V gives CDR1 SGHDT, CDR2 YYEEEE. CDR3 bases: TGTGCCAGCAGCTTGGAGCAGGCCTCTGGAAACACCATATATTTT. It translates to CASSLEQASGNTIYF.

In its sample, this clone was seen once. The chain recombines TRBV7-3 with TRBJ2-1; 11 positions agree with TRBD2. The germline CDR1 and CDR2 sequences are SGHTA and FQGTGA. Unmatched junction bases numbered 11, after V lost 8 bases and J lost 8 bases. The CDR3 is made up of 15 amino acids. CDR3 in amino acids: CASGIAGGPLDEQFF. The DNA of the CDR3 is TGTGCCAGCGGAATAGCGGGAGGGCCTTTGGATGAGCAGTTCTTC.

The rearrangement joins TRBV27 to TRBJ1-1, with TRBD1 matching 7 bases. The CDR3 covers 14 residues. Germline loops: CDR1 MNHEY, CDR2 SMNVEV (reference sequence). J gave up 2 bases and V 2 bases, and 2 bases lay outside the gene matches. DNA for the CDR3: TGTGCCAGCAGTTTAAACAGGGGAAACACTGAAGCTTTCTTT. This translates into CASSLNRGNTEAFF.

The rearrangement joins TRBV5-4 to TRBJ2-7, with TRBD1 matching over 7 bases. The ends lost 6 bases at V and 2 bases at J; junction bases unmatched: 5. Germline V gene lookup returns CDR1 SGHNT and CDR2 YYREEE (reference sequence). The CDR3 extends over 13 amino acids. The CDR3 protein is CASTHDRAYEQYF. The CDR3 DNA reads as TGTGCCAGCACACACGACAGGGCCTACGAGCAGTACTTC.

V is TRBV5-5 and J is TRBJ2-2, with D unclear. The germline V and J ends were trimmed by 2 bases and 5 bases, with 4 bases remaining between them. Germline lookup yields CDR1 SGHKS and CDR2 YYEKEE (reference sequence). The CDR3 contains 12 residues. Here the CDR3 reads CASSFLTGELFF. The CDR3 DNA sequence: TGTGCCAGCAGCTTTTTAACCGGGGAGCTGTTTTTT.

A few counts support this clone. The chain is built from TRBV9 and TRBJ2-2; 10 bases fit TRBD2. V shed 4 bases and J 6 bases; nucleotides not matched to a gene: 9. The CDR3 runs 16 residues. Germline CDR1 and CDR2: SGDLS and YYNGEE. The CDR3 loop is CASSPLGLAGAGELFF. The CDR3 region has the DNA TGTGCCAGCAGCCCCTTGGGGCTAGCGGGAGCCGGGGAGCTGTTTTTT.

The gene calls are TRBV2 and TRBJ2-1; 10 bases align to TRBD2. The V gene's germline CDR1 is SNHLY and CDR2 FYNNEI. J gave up 5 bases and V 7 bases, and 8 bases lay outside the gene matches. The CDR3 runs to 15 residues. CDR3 amino acids: CASMTGTSENNEQFF. In DNA form, the CDR3 reads TGTGCCAGCATGACCGGGACTAGCGAGAACAATGAGCAGTTCTTC.

The rearrangement links TRBV4-2 to TRBJ2-1; no firm D call. The CDR3 runs 16 residues. Per the germline V gene, CDR1 is LGHNA and CDR2 is YNFKEQ. Trimming took off 0 bases at V and 6 bases at J, with 15 bases between the two ends. The CDR3 nucleotides are TGTGCCAGCAGCCAAGATATGGGCAGCCCAGGCAATGAGCAGTTCTTC. Its translation: CASSQDMGSPGNEQFF.

V and J are TRBV30 and TRBJ2-1; no reliable D call. Germline CDR1 GTSNPN, CDR2 SVGIG (reference sequence). Trimming pared 2 bases from V and 2 bases from J, leaving 10 bases between. This CDR3 contains 14 residues. Here the CDR3 reads CAWSRASPYNEQFF. In nucleotides, the CDR3 is TGTGCCTGGAGTCGAGCTTCCCCCTACAATGAGCAGTTCTTC.